These 17 T cell receptor beta chains originate from one sample sequenced in a study of T cell changes during pregnancy in multiple sclerosis. The method was immunoSEQ multiplex PCR; TCRdb's version includes in-frame clones alone and lacks a portion of them. The sample lists about 100,000 clones, around 92% seen once, with just under 2% in the top ten. The sample was peripheral blood, taken after pregnancy. These receptors were collected from a female donor with multiple sclerosis, enrolled in a pregnancy study.

V gene TRBV6-1 combines with J gene TRBJ1-2, with TRBD1 matching over 9 bases. Losses at the gene ends were 3 bases for V and 6 bases for J; bases not matched to a gene: 5. The CDR3 sequence is 14 residues long. Germline CDR1 reads MNHNS; CDR2 reads SASEGT. CDR3 amino acids: CASSDAGTGNGYTF. The DNA of the CDR3 is TGTGCCAGCAGTGATGCGGGGACAGGGAATGGCTACACCTTC.

The chain links TRBV30 to TRBJ1-2; the D is unclear. The CDR3 is 13 residues long. Trimming left V 0 bases short and J 3 bases short, with 8 bases between. Germline-derived CDR1 and CDR2 are GTSNPN and SVGIG (reference sequence). This chain's CDR3 is CAWSVRQDYGYTF. In DNA form, the CDR3 reads TGTGCCTGGAGTGTACGGCAGGACTATGGCTACACCTTC.

The chain recombines TRBV7-8 with TRBJ1-2; 9 positions agree with TRBD1. The CDR3 consists of 17 residues. With 5 bases clipped from V and 4 bases from J, the junction kept 14 bases outside the gene matches. CDR1 is SGHVS and CDR2 is FQNEAQ in the germline V gene. CDR3: CASSTAKDRGRVYGYTF. Written as DNA, the CDR3 is TGTGCCAGCAGCACAGCCAAGGACAGGGGAAGAGTCTATGGCTACACCTTC.

The rearrangement links TRBV19 to TRBJ1-6, with D possibly matching TRBD1 (5 bases). V lost 7 bases and J lost 8, with 15 bases in between. CDR1 and CDR2 from the germline V gene are LNHDA and SQIVND (reference sequence). The CDR3 covers 14 residues. The CDR3 here is CASTKRQGDSPLHF. Written as DNA, the CDR3 is TGTGCCAGTACAAAAAGGCAGGGTGATTCACCCCTCCACTTT.

The chain is built from TRBV7-3 and TRBJ2-5; TRBD1 is a possible D gene (5 bases). The V end was cut by 1 base, the J end by 7 bases, with 22 bases between. Germline-derived CDR1 and CDR2 are SGHTA and FQGTGA. This CDR3 is built from 17 residues. CDR3: CASSLKSPGHGKGTQYF. CDR3 coding DNA: TGTGCCAGCAGCTTAAAGTCTCCTGGACATGGAAAGGGGACCCAGTACTTC.

This clone was observed a single time. This sequence joins TRBV27 and TRBJ1-2; TRBD1 aligns across 10 bases. The germline CDR1 and CDR2 sequences are MNHEY and SMNVEV (reference sequence). V was pared by 4 bases and J by 2 bases, with 4 bases of the junction left unmatched. The CDR3 sequence is 15 residues long. The CDR3 DNA reads as TGTGCCAGCAGTTCCCCGGGACAGGGGAACTATGGCTACACCTTC. It specifies CASSSPGQGNYGYTF.

The rearrangement links TRBV4-1 to TRBJ2-7; 9 bases align to TRBD2. CDR1 MGHRA and CDR2 YSYEKL come from the germline V gene. This CDR3 has 15 residues. V shed 4 bases, J shed 2 bases, and the junction held 6 bases outside the gene matches. The CDR3 sequence is CASSRTGTSTYEQYF. The CDR3 nucleotides are TGCGCCAGCAGCCGAACCGGGACTAGCACCTACGAGCAGTACTTC.

The chain recombines TRBV19 with TRBJ2-7; 7 nucleotides align to TRBD2. Germline loops: CDR1 LNHDA, CDR2 SQIVND (reference sequence). This CDR3 spans 15 amino acids. With 3 bases clipped from V and 3 bases from J, the junction kept 8 bases outside the gene matches. CDR3 sequence (DNA): TGTGCCAGTAGTATCGGGACTACCAACTACTACGAGCAGTACTTC. Protein: CASSIGTTNYYEQYF.

This clone occurred once. This chain uses TRBV21-1 with TRBJ2-5; TRBD2 is the table's D call, not checked against the DNA. TRBV21-1 counts as a pseudogene. This CDR3 spans 18 amino acids. CDR3 sequence (DNA): TGTGCCAGCAGCCCCTGGGGGACTAGCGGGGGTGAAGGTGAGACCCAGTACTTC. Translated: CASSPWGTSGGEGETQYF.

The genes are TRBV27 and TRBJ2-2; no firm D call. The CDR3 covers 13 residues. Germline CDR1 is MNHEY and CDR2 is SMNVEV (reference sequence). The V end was cut by 7 bases, the J end by 0 bases, with 6 bases between. CDR3 bases: TGTGCCAGCAAACTATCGAACACCGGGGAGCTGTTTTTT. It is translated as CASKLSNTGELFF.

The V gene is TRBV7-9, the J gene TRBJ1-1; no firm D call. The CDR3 covers 10 residues. In germline, CDR1 is SEHNR, CDR2 FQNEAQ (reference sequence). The ends were cut back, 4 bases at V and 11 bases at J, with 8 bases in the middle. The CDR3 DNA reads as TGTGCCAGCAGCTCCCGGGTGGCTTTCTTT. Translated: CASSSRVAFF.

The chain joins TRBV18 to TRBJ1-2, with a weak D call TRBD1 (6 bases). CDR1 KGHSH and CDR2 LQKENI come from the germline V gene. This CDR3 is built from 13 residues. The V end was cut by 2 bases, the J end by 4 bases, with 8 bases between. CDR3 sequence reads: CASSPDRLYGYTF. The CDR3 DNA sequence: TGTGCCAGCTCACCAGACAGGCTCTATGGCTACACCTTC.

The chain employs TRBV5-1 and TRBJ1-1; 8 nucleotides agree with TRBD1. Germline V gene data show CDR1 as SGHRS and CDR2 as YFSETQ. The trim removed 4 bases at V and 1 base at J, leaving 9 bases unmatched. The CDR3 contains 16 residues. CDR3 in DNA: TGCGCCAGCAGCCCGATCGGACAGGGACGGAACACTGAAGCTTTCTTT. Its translation is CASSPIGQGRNTEAFF. Full variable domain (remainder filled in from reference TRBV5-1 and TRBJ1-1): KAGVTQTPRYLIKTRGQQVTLSCSPISGHRSVSWYQQTPGQGLQFLFEYFSETQRNKGNFPGRFSGRQFSNSRSEMNVSTLELGDSALYLCASSPIGQGRNTEAFFGQGTRLTVV.

V usage is TRBV6-5 and J usage is TRBJ1-1; D possibly corresponds to TRBD1 (6 bases). Germline CDR1 MNHEY, CDR2 SVGAGI. Trimming removed 8 bases from V and 2 bases from J, with 9 bases in between. This CDR3 is 12 amino acids long. DNA for the CDR3: TGTGCCAGCCAGGGGTCTAACACTGAAGCTTTCTTT. Protein sequence: CASQGSNTEAFF.

The chain recombines TRBV19 with TRBJ1-1; D uncertain. This CDR3 spans 14 amino acids. Trimming shortened V by 5 bases and J by 4 bases, and 14 bases separated the two germline ends. CDR1 is LNHDA, CDR2 SQIVND, per germline (reference sequence). The CDR3 DNA follows: TGTGCCAGTAGTCATGGAGTGAGACGCACTGAAGCTTTCTTT. Its translation is CASSHGVRRTEAFF.

V and J are TRBV28 and TRBJ2-1; 10 bases are a match to TRBD2. Germline CDR1 reads MDHEN; CDR2 reads SYDVKM. This CDR3 spans 13 amino acids. With V trimmed by 11 bases and J by 3 bases, 4 bases remained unmatched. CDR3 sequence reads: CAWGTSVYNEQFF. CDR3 coding DNA: TGTGCCTGGGGGACTAGCGTCTACAATGAGCAGTTCTTC.

V usage is TRBV7-3 and J usage is TRBJ1-2; TRBD1 aligns across 10 bases. The germline gives CDR1 SGHTA, CDR2 FQGTGA. This CDR3 comprises 13 residues. V shed 5 bases, J shed 7 bases, and the junction held 4 bases outside the gene matches. The CDR3 loop is CASSDRDRGGYTF. The CDR3 DNA reads TGTGCCAGCAGCGACCGGGACAGGGGTGGCTACACCTTC. Complete variable domain (other parts from reference TRBV7-3 and TRBJ1-2): GAGVSQTPSNKVTEKGKYVELRCDPISGHTALYWYRQSLGQGPEFLIYFQGTGAADDSGLPNDRFFAVRPEGSVSTLKIQRTERGDSAVYLCASSDRDRGGYTFGSGTRLTVV.